These T cell receptor beta chains were read from a single sample in a study of cytomegalovirus exposure and HLA in healthy donors. Clones were sequenced by immunoSEQ multiplex PCR, and TCRdb holds only the in-frame ones, with some missing. Of about 200,000 clones in the sample, approximately 81% are singletons; the top ten hold approximately 2.9%. Specimen: PBMCs. These receptors were taken from a man aged 25-40 years in good health and CMV-seronegative. CDR3s include the opening cysteine and the closing phenylalanine or tryptophan. D genes are given only for firm matches. Expanded clones are given a class, and other clones once, few, many or no size at all.

v_call	cdr3_length	clone_size	j_call	d_call	cdr3_aa	cdr3_nt
TRBV6-1	12	.	TRBJ1-2	.	CASSVTGYGYTF	TGTGCCAGCAGTGTAACAGGCTATGGCTACACCTTC
TRBV6-5	13	.	TRBJ2-7	.	CASTPAGRYEQYF	TGTGCCAGCACCCCGGCGGGGCGCTACGAGCAGTACTTC
TRBV18	17	once	TRBJ1-3	.	CASSPLDRTFLGNTIYF	TGTGCCAGCTCACCACTTGACAGGACCTTCTTGGGAAACACCATATATTTT
TRBV29-1	12	.	TRBJ2-4	.	CSVRQDEYIQYF	TGCAGCGTCCGACAGGACGAGTACATTCAGTACTTC
TRBV27	17	few	TRBJ2-7	TRBD2	CASSLTLPGLANYEQYF	TGTGCCAGCAGTTTAACCCTCCCAGGACTAGCAAACTACGAGCAGTACTTC
TRBV6-6	14	.	TRBJ2-7	TRBD1	CASSLRDRVREQYF	TGTGCCAGCAGCCTCCGGGACAGGGTGCGCGAGCAGTACTTC
TRBV27	15	.	TRBJ1-4	.	CASSLSARTNEKLFF	TGTGCCAGCAGTTTATCGGCTAGAACTAATGAAAAACTGTTTTTT
TRBV28	13	.	TRBJ2-7	.	CASKVGTAGGQYF	TGTGCCAGCAAGGTTGGGACTGCAGGCGGGCAGTACTTC
TRBV27	13	.	TRBJ2-7	.	CASSFRHNYEQYF	TGTGCCAGCAGTTTCCGACACAACTACGAGCAGTACTTC
TRBV27	14	.	TRBJ2-1	TRBD1	CASSASGTDNEQFF	TGTGCCAGCAGTGCCTCCGGGACAGACAATGAGCAGTTCTTC
TRBV28	15	.	TRBJ2-3	.	CASSPRDWYTDTQYF	TGTGCCAGCAGTCCTCGGGACTGGTACACAGATACGCAGTATTTT
TRBV7-2	16	.	TRBJ1-6	.	CASSLDGRWANSPLHF	TGTGCCAGCAGCTTAGACGGTCGCTGGGCTAATTCACCCCTCCACTTT
TRBV5-4	13	.	TRBJ1-5	.	CASSLGGGQPQHF	TGTGCCAGCAGCTTGGGGGGGGGTCAGCCCCAGCATTTT
TRBV27	17	.	TRBJ2-2	TRBD2	CASSFETSGGALGELFF	TGTGCCAGCAGTTTTGAGACTAGCGGGGGGGCACTGGGGGAGCTGTTTTTT
TRBV6-1	14	many	TRBJ2-3	TRBD2	CASWGGGSTDTQYF	TGTGCCAGCTGGGGCGGGGGTTCCACAGATACGCAGTATTTT
TRBV10-3	14	.	TRBJ1-5	TRBD1	CAISATGAAGPQHF	TGTGCCATCAGTGCGACAGGGGCTGCGGGGCCCCAGCATTTT
TRBV5-1	15	.	TRBJ2-3	.	CASSLTGKSTDTQYF	TGCGCCAGCAGCCTAACAGGGAAGAGCACAGATACGCAGTATTTT
TRBV5-4	13	.	TRBJ1-2	.	CASSLVANGGYTF	TGTGCCAGCAGCTTGGTAGCGAACGGTGGCTACACCTTC
TRBV6-1	11	.	TRBJ1-2	.	CASSPGFGYTF	TGTGCCAGCAGTCCGGGGTTTGGCTACACCTTC
TRBV7-2	18	few	TRBJ2-5	TRBD2	CASSSGSTSGGASETQYF	TGTGCCAGCAGTTCCGGCTCAACTAGCGGGGGGGCCTCAGAGACCCAGTACTTC
TRBV9	15	.	TRBJ2-1	TRBD1	CASSAPPGTVNEQFF	TGTGCCAGCAGCGCCCCGCCCGGGACAGTTAATGAGCAGTTCTTC
TRBV28	18	.	TRBJ1-2	TRBD1	CASSFSPRDSQANYGYTF	TGTGCCAGCAGTTTTTCGCCTCGGGACAGTCAAGCTAACTATGGCTACACCTTC
TRBV5-6	13	.	TRBJ1-5	.	CASSPQGNQPQHF	TGTGCCAGCAGCCCCCAGGGCAATCAGCCCCAGCATTTT
TRBV7-9	15	.	TRBJ1-6	.	CASSPLGIGDSPLHF	TGTGCCAGCAGCCCATTAGGGATAGGGGATTCACCCCTCCACTTT
TRBV2	21	.	TRBJ1-5	TRBD1	CASSDDKDRGLKWYSNQPQHF	TGTGCCAGCAGTGACGACAAAGACAGGGGGCTAAAATGGTATAGCAATCAGCCCCAGCATTTT
TRBV5-1	13	.	TRBJ2-5	.	CASREGDQETQYF	TGCGCCAGCAGAGAAGGGGACCAAGAGACCCAGTACTTC
TRBV5-1	16	.	TRBJ2-7	TRBD2	CASSPGPAGTSYEQYF	TGCGCCAGCAGCCCTGGTCCAGCGGGGACCTCCTACGAGCAGTACTTC
TRBV5-6	14	few	TRBJ1-2	.	CASSYQALKLSYTF	TGTGCCAGCAGCTATCAAGCATTGAAATTGAGCTACACCTTC
TRBV7-9	13	.	TRBJ2-7	.	CASSLVTEYEQYF	TGTGCCAGCAGCTTAGTGACAGAATACGAGCAGTACTTC
TRBV28	15	.	TRBJ1-1	.	CASSLLGGVNTEAFF	TGTGCCAGCAGTTTACTCGGGGGAGTAAACACTGAAGCTTTCTTT
TRBV7-2	15	.	TRBJ2-1	TRBD2	CASSLAGGPYREQFF	TGTGCCAGCAGCCTGGCGGGGGGCCCCTATCGTGAGCAGTTCTTC
TRBV28	15	.	TRBJ1-1	TRBD1	CASNYWDRSNTEAFF	TGTGCCAGCAATTACTGGGACAGATCGAACACTGAAGCTTTCTTT
TRBV19	15	.	TRBJ1-1	.	CASSPGDKTYTEAFF	TGTGCCAGTAGTCCAGGGGACAAGACTTACACTGAAGCTTTCTTT
TRBV5-4	14	.	TRBJ2-7	.	CASSLRGKSYEQYF	TGTGCCAGCAGCTTAAGGGGCAAGTCCTACGAGCAGTACTTC
TRBV7-2	13	.	TRBJ1-2	.	CASSFGGFASYTF	TGTGCCAGCAGCTTCGGAGGGTTCGCTAGCTACACCTTC
TRBV19	15	.	TRBJ1-4	.	CASSSRRGTNEKLFF	TGTGCCAGTAGTTCCCGACGGGGAACTAATGAAAAACTGTTTTTT
TRBV11-1	19	once	TRBJ2-1	TRBD2	CASSFPGTSGGAGYNEQFF	TGTGCCAGCAGCTTCCCCGGGACTAGCGGGGGGGCCGGGTACAATGAGCAGTTCTTC
TRBV19	14	.	TRBJ2-7	.	CASSIGRQDYEQYF	TGTGCCAGTAGTATAGGTCGCCAGGACTACGAGCAGTACTTC
TRBV11-3	15	.	TRBJ2-3	TRBD2	CASSFGGGGTDTQYF	TGTGCCAGCAGCTTTGGCGGGGGTGGCACAGATACGCAGTATTTT
TRBV10-3	14	few	TRBJ2-1	TRBD1	CAISVSGQYNEQFF	TGTGCCATCAGTGTGTCGGGACAGTACAATGAGCAGTTCTTC
TRBV4-1	16	.	TRBJ2-3	.	CASSQEPDGGTDTQYF	TGCGCCAGCAGCCAAGAGCCAGATGGAGGCACAGATACGCAGTATTTT
TRBV11-2	13	.	TRBJ1-4	.	CASSLVEREKLFF	TGTGCCAGCAGCTTAGTTGAGAGGGAAAAACTGTTTTTT
TRBV6-5	15	.	TRBJ1-2	.	CASSYSTQGGYGYTF	TGTGCCAGCAGTTACTCGACCCAAGGAGGCTATGGCTACACCTTC
TRBV18	14	.	TRBJ2-5	TRBD1	CASSPTGSQETQYF	TGTGCCAGCTCACCGACAGGGTCCCAAGAGACCCAGTACTTC
TRBV28	13	few	TRBJ1-3	.	CASSGLLSNTIYF	TGTGCCAGCAGTGGCCTCCTCTCAAACACCATATATTTT
TRBV19	13	.	TRBJ2-5	TRBD1	CASSNDRAETQYF	TGTGCCAGTAGTAACGACAGGGCTGAGACCCAGTACTTC
TRBV28	14	.	TRBJ1-6	.	CASSFGTNNSPLHF	TGTGCCAGCAGTTTTGGGACAAATAATTCACCCCTCCACTTT
TRBV2	15	.	TRBJ2-2	TRBD1	CASRGQDLNTGEPFF	TGTGCCAGCAGGGGACAGGACCTGAACACCGGGGAGCCGTTTTTT
TRBV5-1	13	.	TRBJ2-5	.	CATGGAAQETQYF	TGCGCCACCGGAGGGGCGGCCCAAGAGACCCAGTACTTC
TRBV27	15	once	TRBJ2-7	TRBD1	CASSFGQGYSYEQYF	TGTGCCAGCAGTTTTGGACAGGGCTACTCCTACGAGCAGTACTTC
TRBV7-2	15	.	TRBJ2-5	.	CASSIGGGTLKTQYF	TGTGCCAGCAGCATAGGGGGGGGCACTCTAAAGACCCAGTACTTC
TRBV29-1	13	.	TRBJ2-5	.	CSVAEGVVETQYF	TGCAGCGTTGCAGAAGGGGTGGTAGAGACCCAGTACTTC
TRBV7-8	13	.	TRBJ1-2	TRBD1	CASSLTKQGSYTF	TGTGCCAGCAGCTTAACGAAACAGGGGAGCTACACCTTC
TRBV9	16	.	TRBJ1-4	.	CASSVFDGTTNEKLFF	TGTGCCAGCAGCGTTTTCGACGGGACAACTAATGAAAAACTGTTTTTT